Many counts were recorded for the clone carrying this T cell receptor beta chain. The data were taken from a study of neurological immune-mediated disorders. Looked up from germline, CDR1 is SGHVS and CDR2 is FQNEAQ. The CDR3 has 14 amino acids. J was trimmed by 0 bases and V by 4 bases; bases with no gene match: 1. Synthesis of cDNA was performed by 5'RACE using 10-nucleotide random UMIs. From 15-18 subjects, over 190 million TCR-beta sequences were obtained in each sequencing run. TCRdb re-called the 5' RACE reads with MiXCR, one entry per CDR3 protein. This table has roughly 60,000 distinct CDR3 sequences, roughly 11% appearing once.

The receptor was derived from a man between 60 and 75 years old in good health. Source material: PBMCs. The V and J genes are TRBV7-8 and TRBJ2-3, with 7 bases aligning to TRBD2. CDR3 sequence: CASSWGGSTDTQYF. The CDR3 DNA reads TGTGCCAGCAGCTGGGGGGGGAGCACAGATACGCAGTATTTT.